This T cell receptor beta chain was obtained from a study of OX40 agonist ivuxolimab in advanced cancers. Study outcomes and limitations: Dose levels from 0.1 to 3.0 mg/kg saw CD4+ and CD8+ blood T cells expand clonally by week 6.

The V gene's germline CDR1 is MRHNA and CDR2 SNTAGT. The CDR3 is made up of 14 amino acids. The V and J ends lost 3 bases and 1 base, in that order; junction bases with no gene match: 0. Autoimmune disease history or systemic immunosuppression was exclusionary. TCRdb keeps only in-frame clones here, not all; method: immunoSEQ multiplex PCR. The table has over 100,000 clones, 90% seen once. Worth noting for this clone: What it binds is not known.

The specimen was CD4+ or CD8+ T cells sorted from blood, collected in a trial of the OX40 agonist ivuxolimab. V usage is TRBV6-4 and J usage is TRBJ2-5; 9 nucleotides align to TRBD2. This TCR was sampled from an adult with an advanced solid tumor such as melanoma, head and neck, liver or kidney cancer. This chain's CDR3 is CASSEREGQETQYF. The CDR3 nucleotides read TGTGCCAGCAGTGAGCGGGAGGGCCAAGAGACCCAGTACTTC.